Listed below are T cell receptor beta chains from one sample, sequenced in a study of cytomegalovirus exposure and HLA in healthy donors. This table comes from immunoSEQ multiplex PCR, and its TCRdb copy is limited to in-frame clones, with some not included. The sample carries approximately 240,000 clones, 70% to 85% recorded once. The sequenced sample was PBMCs. These receptors were obtained from a woman in her fifties or sixties in good health and CMV-seropositive. Both conserved end residues are part of each CDR3. The D gene is left open where the match is weak. The size entry is marked missing in some rows and otherwise reads once, few, many or a size class.

clone_size: .
v_call: TRBV19
d_call: .
j_call: TRBJ1-3
cdr3_aa: CASSTRASFSGNTIYF
cdr3_nt: TGTGCCAGTAGCACCAGGGCTTCTTTCTCTGGAAACACCATATATTTT

clone_size: .
v_call: TRBV5-4
d_call: TRBD1
j_call: TRBJ2-1
cdr3_aa: CASSGRDRTYNEQFF
cdr3_nt: TGTGCCAGCAGCGGCCGGGACAGAACCTACAATGAGCAGTTCTTC

clone_size: .
v_call: TRBV5-1
d_call: .
j_call: TRBJ2-5
cdr3_aa: CASSIRAQGETQYF
cdr3_nt: TGCGCCAGCAGCATCCGGGCCCAGGGGGAGACCCAGTACTTC

clone_size: few
v_call: TRBV7-2
d_call: .
j_call: TRBJ2-3
cdr3_aa: CASSLGPATDTQYF
cdr3_nt: TGTGCCAGCAGCTTGGGCCCCGCCACAGATACGCAGTATTTT

clone_size: .
v_call: TRBV30
d_call: .
j_call: TRBJ1-2
cdr3_aa: CAWSPTGTYGYTF
cdr3_nt: TGTGCCTGGAGCCCGACAGGTACCTATGGCTACACCTTC

clone_size: .
v_call: TRBV5-1
d_call: TRBD2
j_call: TRBJ2-5
cdr3_aa: CASSRQGLAEETQYF
cdr3_nt: TGCGCCAGCAGCCGCCAGGGACTAGCCGAGGAGACCCAGTACTTC

clone_size: once
v_call: TRBV4-2
d_call: .
j_call: TRBJ2-1
cdr3_aa: CASSQGGRETNEQFF
cdr3_nt: TGTGCCAGCAGCCAAGGGGGTCGGGAGACAAATGAGCAGTTCTTC

clone_size: .
v_call: TRBV9
d_call: TRBD1
j_call: TRBJ2-2
cdr3_aa: CASSVQGAPGELFF
cdr3_nt: TGTGCCAGCAGCGTACAGGGGGCCCCCGGGGAGCTGTTTTTT

clone_size: .
v_call: TRBV10-3
d_call: TRBD1
j_call: TRBJ2-7
cdr3_aa: CAISEPGTVSYEQYF
cdr3_nt: TGTGCCATCAGTGAACCGGGGACAGTCTCCTACGAGCAGTACTTC

clone_size: .
v_call: TRBV6-1
d_call: .
j_call: TRBJ2-5
cdr3_aa: CASSGGPFPETQYF
cdr3_nt: TGTGCCAGCAGTGGCGGGCCGTTCCCCGAGACCCAGTACTTC

clone_size: .
v_call: TRBV9
d_call: TRBD2
j_call: TRBJ2-3
cdr3_aa: CASSAPSGRGADTQYF
cdr3_nt: TGTGCCAGCAGCGCCCCTAGCGGGAGAGGGGCAGATACGCAGTATTTT

clone_size: .
v_call: TRBV5-8
d_call: TRBD2
j_call: TRBJ2-1
cdr3_aa: CASSLAGTSGSSNEQFF
cdr3_nt: TGTGCCAGCAGCTTGGCCGGGACTAGCGGGTCAAGCAATGAGCAGTTCTTC